The rows below give T cell receptor beta chains drawn from one sample of a study of T-cell reconstitution after alpha-beta-depleted transplantation in children. TCRdb ran MiXCR on the PCR reads and lists one entry per CDR3 protein. The sample contains about 200,000 distinct CDR3 sequences, roughly 6.3% of which appear only once. The sample in question was PBMCs, obtained before TCRalphabeta/CD19-depleted stem cell transplant. The receptors derive from a girl in the first two years of life with combined immunodeficiency, due to receive a stem cell transplant. Each CDR3 is given with its conserved first and last residue. Fields, in order: D gene, J gene, V gene, clone size, CDR3 protein, CDR3 DNA. A D gene is named only where the DNA matches it firmly. The size field is filled for only some rows; it gives once, few, many or a size class.

D: -; J: TRBJ2-1; V: TRBV7-8; size: many; CDR3: CASSLDGLDSYNEQFF; DNA: TGTGCCAGCAGCTTAGACGGCCTGGACTCCTACAATGAGCAGTTCTTC
D: TRBD2; J: TRBJ2-3; V: TRBV7-3; size: many; CDR3: CASSPGRWASSTDTQYF; DNA: TGTGCCAGCAGCCCCGGGAGGTGGGCCTCTAGCACAGATACGCAGTATTTT
D: TRBD2; J: TRBJ2-1; V: TRBV6-1; size: few; CDR3: CATRSGSVNEQFF; DNA: TGTGCCACCCGCAGCGGGAGTGTCAATGAGCAGTTCTTC
D: -; J: TRBJ2-7; V: TRBV20-1; size: many; CDR3: CSARKREPVYEQYF; DNA: TGCAGTGCTAGGAAGAGGGAGCCTGTCTACGAGCAGTACTTC
D: TRBD2; J: TRBJ2-7; V: TRBV7-2; size: -; CDR3: CASSSPNVSGRRPLYF; DNA: TGTGCCAGCAGCTCACCAAACGTTAGCGGGAGGAGACCCCTGTACTTC
D: -; J: TRBJ2-1; V: TRBV20-1; size: many; CDR3: CSPPMTYNEQFF; DNA: TGCAGTCCCCCGATGACCTACAATGAGCAGTTCTTC
D: -; J: TRBJ2-1; V: TRBV6-2/TRBV6-3; size: many; CDR3: CASSSETDLSYNEQFF; DNA: TGTGCCAGCAGTTCCGAGACAGATCTCTCCTACAATGAGCAGTTCTTC
D: TRBD2; J: TRBJ2-3; V: TRBV11-3; size: many; CDR3: CASGREGFSTDTQYF; DNA: TGTGCCAGCGGCCGGGAGGGTTTTAGCACAGATACGCAGTATTTT
D: TRBD1; J: TRBJ1-1; V: TRBV7-2; size: -; CDR3: CASSLRTGDTEAFF; DNA: TGTGCCAGCAGCCTCCGGACAGGGGACACTGAAGCTTTCTTT
D: -; J: TRBJ2-1; V: TRBV5-1; size: many; CDR3: CASSLGWVGPNEQFF; DNA: TGCGCCAGCAGCTTGGGCTGGGTAGGGCCCAATGAGCAGTTCTTC
D: -; J: TRBJ1-1; V: TRBV7-2; size: many; CDR3: CASSFWRNTEAFF; DNA: TGTGCCAGCAGCTTTTGGAGGAACACTGAAGCTTTCTTT
D: -; J: TRBJ2-5; V: TRBV4-1; size: many; CDR3: CASSQVEGWETQYF; DNA: TGCGCCAGCAGCCAAGTTGAGGGCTGGGAGACCCAGTACTTC
D: -; J: TRBJ1-3; V: TRBV12-3/TRBV12-4; size: many; CDR3: CASSLAFAASGNTIYF; DNA: TGTGCCAGCAGTTTAGCATTTGCTGCCTCTGGAAACACCATATATTTT
D: -; J: TRBJ2-1; V: TRBV7-2; size: many; CDR3: CASSLSPVTETPYNEQFF; DNA: TGTGCCAGCAGCTTATCCCCGGTGACAGAAACTCCCTACAATGAGCAGTTCTTC
D: -; J: TRBJ2-7; V: TRBV27; size: many; CDR3: CASSPTGIGYEQYF; DNA: TGTGCCAGCAGTCCCACAGGGATCGGGTACGAGCAGTACTTC
D: -; J: TRBJ2-6; V: TRBV20-1; size: many; CDR3: CSARSLPRPSQVYSGANVLTF; DNA: TGCAGTGCTAGGTCCCTCCCCCGCCCTTCACAGGTTTACTCTGGGGCCAACGTCCTGACTTTC
D: -; J: TRBJ2-3; V: TRBV12-3/TRBV12-4; size: -; CDR3: CASSPQGRTDTQYF; DNA: TGTGCCAGCAGCCCTCAGGGGCGCACAGATACGCAGTATTTT
D: -; J: TRBJ2-3; V: TRBV20-1; size: few; CDR3: CSASPEELLSTDTQYF; DNA: TGCAGTGCTAGTCCCGAGGAACTCCTCAGCACAGATACGCAGTATTTT
D: -; J: TRBJ2-4; V: TRBV7-2; size: many; CDR3: CASSFGVDIQLAKNIQYF; DNA: TGTGCCAGCAGCTTCGGGGTGGACATTCAACTAGCCAAAAACATTCAGTACTTC
D: -; J: TRBJ2-1; V: TRBV4-2; size: few; CDR3: CASSHVAVEQFF; DNA: TGTGCCAGCAGCCACGTAGCGGTAGAGCAGTTCTTC
D: TRBD1; J: TRBJ1-1; V: TRBV24-1; size: many; CDR3: CATSDLGQTEAFF; DNA: TGTGCCACCAGTGACCTGGGACAGACTGAAGCTTTCTTT
D: -; J: TRBJ2-1; V: TRBV9; size: many; CDR3: CASSVQVYNEQFF; DNA: TGTGCCAGCAGCGTCCAAGTCTACAATGAGCAGTTCTTC
D: -; J: TRBJ1-1; V: TRBV9; size: many; CDR3: CASSVAEGMNTEAFF; DNA: TGTGCCAGCAGCGTAGCGGAGGGGATGAACACTGAAGCTTTCTTT
D: TRBD1; J: TRBJ2-3; V: TRBV7-8; size: many; CDR3: CASSSHRTGGTQYF; DNA: TGTGCCAGCAGCTCCCACCGGACAGGGGGTACGCAGTATTTT
D: TRBD2; J: TRBJ2-3; V: TRBV11-2; size: few; CDR3: CASSSGASGEGDTQYF; DNA: TGTGCCAGCAGTTCAGGCGCTAGCGGAGAAGGAGATACGCAGTATTTT
D: -; J: TRBJ2-1; V: TRBV7-9; size: many; CDR3: CASSLRTDHEQFF; DNA: TGTGCCAGCAGCCTTCGGACAGACCATGAGCAGTTCTTC
D: -; J: TRBJ2-7; V: TRBV18; size: many; CDR3: CASSPGQGILFSEEQYF; DNA: TGTGCCAGCTCACCAGGGCAGGGAATACTCTTTTCCGAGGAGCAGTACTTC
D: TRBD1; J: TRBJ2-3; V: TRBV20-1; size: many; CDR3: CSARDRDRVADTQYF; DNA: TGCAGTGCTAGAGATAGGGACAGGGTGGCAGATACGCAGTATTTT
D: TRBD2; J: TRBJ2-3; V: TRBV4-1; size: many; CDR3: CASSQPWATSGGDPDTQYF; DNA: TGCGCCAGCAGCCAGCCCTGGGCGACTAGCGGGGGGGATCCAGATACGCAGTATTTT
D: -; J: TRBJ2-1; V: TRBV6-5; size: many; CDR3: CASSPVRGLNNEQFF; DNA: TGTGCCAGCAGCCCAGTCAGGGGTCTGAACAATGAGCAGTTCTTC
D: TRBD1; J: TRBJ1-5; V: TRBV12-5; size: few; CDR3: CASGLRQGAPYSNQPQHF; DNA: TGTGCTAGTGGTCTCAGACAGGGGGCCCCTTATAGCAATCAGCCCCAGCATTTT
D: -; J: TRBJ2-1; V: TRBV28; size: many; CDR3: CASSLWRGNNEQFF; DNA: TGTGCCAGCAGTTTATGGCGGGGAAACAATGAGCAGTTCTTC
D: TRBD1; J: TRBJ1-2; V: TRBV12-3/TRBV12-4; size: few; CDR3: CASSYFIGGGQRGGYTF; DNA: TGTGCCAGCAGTTATTTTATCGGTGGGGGACAGCGAGGAGGCTACACCTTC
D: -; J: TRBJ1-5; V: TRBV5-1; size: many; CDR3: CASSPGLGYQPQHF; DNA: TGCGCCAGCAGCCCCGGTCTGGGGTATCAGCCCCAGCATTTT
D: -; J: TRBJ2-5; V: TRBV6-5; size: many; CDR3: CASSPRVYQETQYF; DNA: TGTGCCAGCAGCCCACGGGTGTACCAAGAGACCCAGTACTTC
D: TRBD2; J: TRBJ2-2; V: TRBV10-3; size: many; CDR3: CAIRNLAGGNTGELFF; DNA: TGTGCCATCAGGAATCTAGCGGGAGGGAACACCGGGGAGCTGTTTTTT
D: -; J: TRBJ2-5; V: TRBV3-1; size: many; CDR3: CASSPPGEETQYF; DNA: TGTGCCAGCAGCCCCCCGGGGGAAGAGACCCAGTACTTC
D: TRBD2; J: TRBJ2-7; V: TRBV20-1; size: many; CDR3: CSARVPRIGLAGEGEQYF; DNA: TGCAGTGCTAGAGTCCCCCGGATCGGACTAGCGGGAGAGGGGGAGCAGTACTTC
D: -; J: TRBJ2-7; V: TRBV7-2; size: many; CDR3: CASSLVGGEHYEQYF; DNA: TGTGCCAGCAGCTTAGTGGGCGGGGAGCACTACGAGCAGTACTTC
D: -; J: TRBJ2-1; V: TRBV12-3/TRBV12-4; size: many; CDR3: CASSLAGSGEQFF; DNA: TGTGCCAGCAGTTTAGCAGGCTCGGGGGAGCAGTTCTTC
D: -; J: TRBJ1-1; V: TRBV4-2; size: many; CDR3: CASSLGHMNTEAFF; DNA: TGTGCCAGCAGCCTGGGACATATGAACACTGAAGCTTTCTTT